The sequence of this T cell receptor (beta chain) was determined in a study of shared clonotypes between healthy human individuals. Study observations and caveats: Enrolling few donors narrowed the genetic and exposure-history diversity that was represented. Some clonotypes were shared by all four sorted-subset donors, while others were not shared. The non-shared ones had lower generation probabilities than the shared ones.

There are 15 residues in the CDR3. V lost 5 bases, J lost 2 bases, and 15 bases lay in between. Germline assignment: CDR1 LNHDA and CDR2 SQIVND (reference sequence). This clone has more than one count but fewer than ten. What it recognizes is unknown. Terminally differentiated effector memory CD45RA+ cells were left out of the naive CD8 fraction, which was CD45RO-negative and positively selected for CCR7. Sorted-subset replicate PCR reactions were performed with around 200 ng DNA, corresponding to roughly 30,000 T cell genomes. Generated by immunoSEQ multiplex PCR, the TCRdb table keeps only in-frame clones and is missing some. The repertoire includes about 2,100,000 clones, more than 85% of them detected once, and 1.5% to 2% sits in the top ten.

The chain combines TRBV19 with TRBJ1-2; D gene unclear. The receptor's source is a man aged 18 to 35 in good health. Some clones in this sample may be carry-over from other donors' samples. The material sequenced was naive CD8+ T cells from PBMCs. The CDR3 nucleotides are TGTGCCAGTAGTGCGAGATTCTCGGCAAACTATGGCTACACCTTC. This codes for CASSARFSANYGYTF.